This TCR beta chain was profiled in a study of T cells in Graves' hyperthyroidism and ophthalmopathy. RNA transcripts provided the source from which TCR beta CDR3 regions were amplified. The HTBI set primed first-round TCR CDR3 RT-PCR. TCRdb fed the multiplex PCR reads into MiXCR, producing one record per CDR3 protein. The sample records approximately 600,000 distinct CDR3 sequences, approximately 15% being singletons. This clonotype has only a few counts. The sequence came from a woman in her twenties or thirties with Graves' hyperthyroidism that later progressed to Graves' ophthalmopathy. Sequencing was done on a sample of blood.

As DNA, the CDR3 is TGCAGTGCTAGACGGACTGGGCAGTGGGGCAATCAGCCCCAGCATTTT. This gives the protein CSARRTGQWGNQPQHF. The rearrangement joins TRBV20-1 to TRBJ1-5; D not certain. CDR1 and CDR2 from the germline V gene are DFQATT and SNEGSKA (reference sequence). Trimming removed 2 bases from V and 2 bases from J, with 16 bases in between. The CDR3 has 16 amino acids.